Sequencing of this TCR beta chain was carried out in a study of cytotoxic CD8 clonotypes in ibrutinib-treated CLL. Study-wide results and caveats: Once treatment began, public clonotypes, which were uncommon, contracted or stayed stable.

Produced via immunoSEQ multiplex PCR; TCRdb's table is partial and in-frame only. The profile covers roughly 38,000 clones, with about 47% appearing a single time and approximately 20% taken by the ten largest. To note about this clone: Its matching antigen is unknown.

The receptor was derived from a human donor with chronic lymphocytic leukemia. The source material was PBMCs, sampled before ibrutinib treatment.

The DNA of the CDR3 is TGTGCCAGCAGATTGACAGGCTTGGGCACAGATACGCAGTATTTT. This codes for CASRLTGLGTDTQYF. The rearrangement uses TRBV2 and TRBJ2-3; D might be TRBD1 (6 bases). Germline V gene data show CDR1 as SNHLY and CDR2 as FYNNEI. V lost 6 bases to trimming and J lost 1 base, with 14 bases between them. The CDR3 contains 15 residues.